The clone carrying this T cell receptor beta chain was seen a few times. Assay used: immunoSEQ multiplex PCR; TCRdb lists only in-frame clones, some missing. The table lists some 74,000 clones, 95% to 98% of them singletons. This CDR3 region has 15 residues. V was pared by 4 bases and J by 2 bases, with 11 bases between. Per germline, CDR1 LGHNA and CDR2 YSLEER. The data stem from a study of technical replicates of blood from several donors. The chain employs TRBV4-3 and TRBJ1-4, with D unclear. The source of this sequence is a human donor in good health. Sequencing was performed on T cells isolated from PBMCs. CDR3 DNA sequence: TGCGCCAGCAGCCCCCAATACGGGACTAATGAAAAACTGTTTTTT. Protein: CASSPQYGTNEKLFF.